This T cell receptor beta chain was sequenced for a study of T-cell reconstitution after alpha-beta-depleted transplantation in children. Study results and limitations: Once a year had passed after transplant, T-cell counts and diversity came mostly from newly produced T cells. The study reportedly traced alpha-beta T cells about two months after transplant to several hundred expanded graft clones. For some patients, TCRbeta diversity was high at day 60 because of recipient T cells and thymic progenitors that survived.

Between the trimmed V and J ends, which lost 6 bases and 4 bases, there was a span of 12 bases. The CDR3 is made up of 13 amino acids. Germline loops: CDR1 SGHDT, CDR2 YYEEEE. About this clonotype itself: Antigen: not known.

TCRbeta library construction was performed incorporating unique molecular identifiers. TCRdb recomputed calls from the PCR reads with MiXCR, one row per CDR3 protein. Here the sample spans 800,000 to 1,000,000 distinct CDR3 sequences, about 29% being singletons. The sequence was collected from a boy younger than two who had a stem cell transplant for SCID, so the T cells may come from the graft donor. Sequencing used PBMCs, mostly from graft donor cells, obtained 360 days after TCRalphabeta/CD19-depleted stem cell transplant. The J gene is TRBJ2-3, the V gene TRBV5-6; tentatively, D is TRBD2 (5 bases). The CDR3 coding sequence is TGTGCCAGCATTCGGGGTAGGTCAGATACGCAGTATTTT. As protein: CASIRGRSDTQYF.